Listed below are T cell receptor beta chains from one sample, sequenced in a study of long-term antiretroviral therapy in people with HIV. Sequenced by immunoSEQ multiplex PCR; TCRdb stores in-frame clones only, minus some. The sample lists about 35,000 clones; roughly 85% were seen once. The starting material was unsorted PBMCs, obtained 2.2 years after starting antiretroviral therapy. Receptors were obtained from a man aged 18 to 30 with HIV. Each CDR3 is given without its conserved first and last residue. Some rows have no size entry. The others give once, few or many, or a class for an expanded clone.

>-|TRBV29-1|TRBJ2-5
SVGTGAGETQY
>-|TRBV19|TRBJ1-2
ASTGQGSGGYT
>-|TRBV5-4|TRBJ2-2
ASSLGDSYTGELF
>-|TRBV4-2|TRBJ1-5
ASSQDQGHPKTQH
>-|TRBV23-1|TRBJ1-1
ASSPLDSSVTEAF
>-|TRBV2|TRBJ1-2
ASSETPGGEGYT
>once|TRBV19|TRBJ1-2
ASSMRRTAGRNYT
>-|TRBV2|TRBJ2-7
ASSKDGSSYEQY
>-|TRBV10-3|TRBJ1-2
AISAGTARYYGYT
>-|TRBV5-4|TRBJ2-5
ASSLEAGGQDPQY
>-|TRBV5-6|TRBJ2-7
ASSAGLAGGYEQY
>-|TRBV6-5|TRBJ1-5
ASSHPQGSQPQH
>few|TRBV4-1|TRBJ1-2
ASSQDAEGYT
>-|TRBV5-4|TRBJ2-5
ASSLISGGGASETQY
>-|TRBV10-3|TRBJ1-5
AISESGSYSNQPQH
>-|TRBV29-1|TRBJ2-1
SVEARANEQF
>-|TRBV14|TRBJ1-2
ASSLRRGNYGYT
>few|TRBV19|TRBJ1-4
ASDNGASNEKLF